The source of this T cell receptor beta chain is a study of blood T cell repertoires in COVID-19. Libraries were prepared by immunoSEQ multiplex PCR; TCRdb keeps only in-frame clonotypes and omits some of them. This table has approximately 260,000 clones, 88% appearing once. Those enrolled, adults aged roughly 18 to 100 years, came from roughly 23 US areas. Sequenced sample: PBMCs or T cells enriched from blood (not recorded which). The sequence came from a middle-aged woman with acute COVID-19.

In nucleotides, the CDR3 is TGTGCCAGCAGCGCCGGACAGGGTGGGACATCACCCCTCCACTTT. Translating gives CASSAGQGGTSPLHF. The rearrangement joins TRBV9 to TRBJ1-6, with TRBD1 matching over 8 bases. This CDR3 is built from 15 residues. Trimming at V came to 3 bases and at J to 10 bases, leaving 9 bases not matched to a gene. Germline V gene sequence: CDR1 SGDLS, CDR2 YYNGEE. The complete variable domain, with remaining parts taken from reference TRBV9 and TRBJ1-6, reads DSGVTQTPKHLITATGQRVTLRCSPRSGDLSVYWYQQSLDQGLQFLIQYYNGEERAKGNILERFSAQQFPDLHSELNLSSLELGDSALYFCASSAGQGGTSPLHFGNGTRLTVT.